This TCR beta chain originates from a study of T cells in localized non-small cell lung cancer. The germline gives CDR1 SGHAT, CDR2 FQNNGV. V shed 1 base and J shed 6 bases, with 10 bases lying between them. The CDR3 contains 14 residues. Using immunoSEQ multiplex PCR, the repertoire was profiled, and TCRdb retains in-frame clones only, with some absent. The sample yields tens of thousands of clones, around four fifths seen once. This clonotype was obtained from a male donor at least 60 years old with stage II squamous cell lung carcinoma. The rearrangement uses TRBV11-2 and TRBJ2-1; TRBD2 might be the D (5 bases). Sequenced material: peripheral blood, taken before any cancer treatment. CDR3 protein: CASSLAGSVNEQFF. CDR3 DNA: TGTGCCAGCAGCTTAGCGGGATCTGTCAATGAGCAGTTCTTC.